This T cell receptor beta chain was retrieved from a study of T cell responses to AZD1222 COVID-19 vaccine. The repertoire was sequenced with immunoSEQ multiplex PCR; TCRdb's copy has only in-frame clones and lacks some. This table has some 140,000 clones, roughly nine tenths appearing once. This CDR3 spans 14 amino acids. Germline V gene sequence: CDR1 LGHNA, CDR2 YNFKEQ. V gave up 3 bases and J gave up 3 bases; unmatched junction bases: 4. About this clone: The antigen is unknown.

Findings of the study overall: Every sample of the repertoires postdated the peak T cell response. Two AZD1222 administrations were followed by greater Spike-specific TCR breadth and depth.

The source of this sequence is an adult who received the AZD1222 COVID-19 vaccine. The input for sequencing was peripheral blood, taken 28 days after the second AZD1222 dose. The gene calls are TRBV4-2 and TRBJ1-2; 7 nucleotides align to TRBD1. CDR3: CASSQPGTDYGYTF. For the CDR3, the DNA is TGTGCCAGCAGCCAGCCCGGGACAGACTATGGCTACACCTTC.